This T cell receptor (beta chain) is from a study of blood T cell repertoires in COVID-19. In the study overall: Samples came from the United States, Italy and Spain, spanning acute and convalescent COVID-19. In each case, the material was cDNA or gDNA derived from T cells, B-cell-depleted T cells, or PBMCs.

After removal of 2 bases from V and 10 bases from J, the junction contained 9 bases not matched to a gene. The CDR3 sequence is 14 residues long. Per the germline V gene, CDR1 is MNHEY and CDR2 is SVGAGI. Authors' analysis steps: Reference gene primer amplification gave nucleated cell count estimates. The data were produced by immunoSEQ multiplex PCR, yet TCRdb's version contains in-frame clones alone and is incomplete. That table supplies the V and J calls and clone size; D and trimming were determined from the DNA. The repertoire has roughly 320,000 clones, 85% of them found once; the top ten carry about 7%.

The sequencing input was peripheral blood. The TCR comes from a human donor in a cohort sampled during active COVID-19. The chain recombines TRBV6-5 with TRBJ2-5, with TRBD2 matching over 8 bases. Here the CDR3 reads CASSYGGGPKDQYF. In DNA, the CDR3 is TGTGCCAGCAGTTACGGCGGGGGGCCGAAAGACCAGTACTTC.